This T cell receptor beta chain was sequenced for a study of cytomegalovirus exposure and HLA in healthy donors. To note about this clone: The target antigen is unknown.

The PCR ran on 60 Vbeta and 13 Jbeta primers. Sequencing was performed with immunoSEQ multiplex PCR; in TCRdb, only in-frame clones are kept and a portion is missing. This sample's clone table lists fewer than 150,000 clones. Findings and caveats of the study: TCR beta chains associated with HLA were, in a later analysis, more clonally expanded than equally common others. What TCR beta sequences reportedly achieved was accurate prediction of HLA-A and HLA-B alleles in most subjects. In a later analysis, a missense DCLRE1C variant was linked to TCR beta V- and J-gene trimming.

Germline CDR1 reads SNHLY; CDR2 reads FYNNEI. V lost 6 bases and J lost 10; bases outside the gene matches: 11. The CDR3 length is 15 residues. The clonotype was recovered from a man between 40 and 49 years old in good health and CMV-seronegative. The material sequenced was PBMCs. The V call is TRBV2, the J call TRBJ2-1, with 11 bases that match TRBD2. CDR3 in DNA: TGTGCCAGCAGAAATAGCGGGGGGGCCGCGGGGGAGCAGTTCTTC. As protein: CASRNSGGAAGEQFF.